This TCR beta chain was captured by sequencing in a study of response to subunit inactivated influenza vaccine. There are 15 residues in the CDR3. Trimming pared 3 bases from V and 1 base from J, leaving 9 bases between. Germline assignment: CDR1 MNHEY and CDR2 SMNVEV (reference sequence). This clonotype has ten or more counts. Antigen specificity is unknown. In TCRdb, the RT-PCR reads were re-called with MiXCR into one record per CDR3 protein. The data hold 490,000 or so distinct CDR3 sequences, with 6% to 9% observed a single time. Broader study findings: The authors proposed limited new T cell recruitment per seasonal influenza vaccination.

The material sequenced was PBMCs from blood, taken around 25 months after vaccination. The chain employs TRBV27 and TRBJ2-2; possibly TRBD1 for D (6 bases). The TCR originated in a man in his fifties or sixties who received an inactivated influenza vaccine. CDR3: CASSFGTQNTGELFF. The CDR3 DNA follows: TGTGCCAGCAGTTTCGGGACACAGAACACCGGGGAGCTGTTTTTT.